Listed here are 2 T cell receptor beta chains from one sample, sequenced in a study of T cell repertoires in cytomegalovirus infection. TCRdb recomputed calls from the reads with MiXCR, one row per CDR3 protein. This table has approximately 500,000 distinct CDR3 sequences, 16% appearing once. The sample was CD8+ T cells from PBMCs. These receptors were collected from a human donor in good health (CMV status not recorded). Some clones in this sample may be carry-over from other donors' samples.

The table lists this clonotype with many counts. This chain uses TRBV7-3 with TRBJ1-2, with D maybe TRBD1 (5 bases). Germline V gene data show CDR1 as SGHTA and CDR2 as FQGTGA. V lost 5 bases to trimming and J lost 1 base, with 14 bases between them. The length of the CDR3 is 15 residues. The CDR3 coding sequence is TGTGCCAGCAGCCCCGCGGGGGGGTTTAACTATGGCTACACCTTC. Amino acids: CASSPAGGFNYGYTF.

The table lists this clonotype with a few counts. This chain joins TRBV24-1 and TRBJ1-1, with 7 nucleotides matching TRBD1. Per the germline V gene, CDR1 is KGHDR and CDR2 is SFDVKD. The trim removed 4 bases at V and 11 bases at J, leaving 9 bases unmatched. The CDR3 totals 13 residues. In DNA, the CDR3 is TGTGCCACCAGTGACTCATCGCAGACAGGGGCTTTCTTT. This sequence encodes CATSDSSQTGAFF.